One and the same sample provided the 18 T cell receptor beta chains below, sequenced in a study of T cell responses to AZD1222 COVID-19 vaccine. TCRdb's copy holds only in-frame clones and misses some; the assay was immunoSEQ multiplex PCR. The repertoire holds roughly 100,000 clones, 90% seen once, with approximately 1.2% in the top ten. This specimen was peripheral blood, taken on day 0 of AZD1222 vaccination. The receptors shown here come from an adult in good health.

This clone was counted between two and nine times. V usage is TRBV19 and J usage is TRBJ1-3; 7 nucleotides match TRBD1. V shed 7 bases, J shed 0 bases, and the junction held 9 bases outside the gene matches. This CDR3 has 16 amino acids. Germline assignment: CDR1 LNHDA and CDR2 SQIVND (reference sequence). CDR3 sequence (DNA): TGTGCCAGTACTACCCCGGGACAGAGCTCTGGAAACACCATATATTTT. Translating it yields CASTTPGQSSGNTIYF. Using reference TRBV19 and TRBJ1-3 for the parts outside the CDR3, the full variable domain is DGGITQSPKYLFRKEGQNVTLSCEQNLNHDAMYWYRQDPGQGLRLIYYSQIVNDFQKGDIAEGYSVSREKKESFPLTVTSAQKNPTAFYLCASTTPGQSSGNTIYFGEGSWLTVV.

The chain joins TRBV7-9 to TRBJ1-2, with 7 nucleotides matching TRBD1. Germline V gene sequence: CDR1 SEHNR, CDR2 FQNEAQ (reference sequence). V was pared by 5 bases and J by 8 bases, with 11 bases of the junction left unmatched. The CDR3 is made up of 14 amino acids. The CDR3 loop is CASSDRQGLEGYTF. CDR3 DNA: TGTGCCAGCAGCGATCGACAGGGTCTTGAAGGCTACACCTTC. The entire variable domain, with the rest obtained from reference TRBV7-9 and TRBJ1-2, is as follows: DTGVSQNPRHKITKRGQNVTFRCDPISEHNRLYWYRQTLGQGPEFLTYFQNEAQLEKSRLLSDRFSAERPKGSFSTLEIQRTEQGDSAMYLCASSDRQGLEGYTFGSGTRLTVV.

The rearrangement joins TRBV19 to TRBJ1-1; a weak D match, TRBD1 (5 bases). The germline V gene encodes CDR1 LNHDA and CDR2 SQIVND (reference sequence). CDR3 length: 16 residues. V was shortened by 3 bases and J by 5 bases, with 19 bases between the two germline ends. The chain's CDR3 is CASSIVGAGDRTEAFF. In nucleotides, the CDR3 is TGTGCCAGTAGTATTGTTGGAGCGGGGGATCGTACTGAAGCTTTCTTT.

The rearrangement joins TRBV28 to TRBJ1-1; D not resolved. Trimming removed 7 bases from V and 0 bases from J, with 18 bases in between. This CDR3 contains 16 residues. Germline values: CDR1 MDHEN, CDR2 SYDVKM. CDR3 nucleotides: TGTGCCAGCATTGACCTGGAAAAGCGGGTGAACACTGAAGCTTTCTTT. Its protein is CASIDLEKRVNTEAFF.

This clone was observed once. The chain uses TRBV5-1 and TRBJ1-1; 8 bases map to TRBD1. The germline CDR1 and CDR2 sequences are SGHRS and YFSETQ. V shed 4 bases and J 5 bases; nucleotides not matched to a gene: 4. The CDR3 covers 13 residues. The CDR3 DNA follows: TGCGCCAGCAGCCTACAGGGGGAGACTGAAGCTTTCTTT. The encoded protein is CASSLQGETEAFF.

J is TRBJ1-3 and V is TRBV10-1; no clear D gene. Looked up from germline, CDR1 is WNHNN and CDR2 is SYGVQD (reference sequence). The CDR3 length is 14 residues. V was trimmed by 5 bases and J by 0 bases, leaving 8 bases between them. The CDR3 nucleotides are TGCGCCAGCAGTTCAGCGATCTCTGGAAACACCATATATTTT. This sequence encodes CASSSAISGNTIYF.

The CDR3 protein is CASSGEQGLDNSPLHF. CDR3 nucleotides: TGTGCCAGCAGCGGAGAACAGGGGCTAGATAATTCACCCCTCCACTTT. The V call is TRBV7-8, the J call TRBJ1-6; 7 bases agree with TRBD1. V lost 5 bases, J lost 5 bases, and 9 bases stayed unmatched. The germline gives CDR1 SGHVS, CDR2 FQNEAQ. The length of the CDR3 is 16 residues. Based on the CDR3 plus reference TRBV7-8 and TRBJ1-6, the full variable domain is GAGVSQSPRYKVAKRGQDVALRCDPISGHVSLFWYQQALGQGPEFLTYFQNEAQLDKSGLPSDRFFAERPEGSVSTLKIQRTQQEDSAVYLCASSGEQGLDNSPLHFGNGTRLTVT.

The J gene is TRBJ1-4, the V gene TRBV7-9; D is ambiguous. V was cut by 1 base and J by 8 bases, with 5 bases left in between. Germline loops: CDR1 SEHNR, CDR2 FQNEAQ (reference sequence). CDR3 size: 12 residues. CDR3 protein: CASSLVEEKLFF. The CDR3 DNA follows: TGTGCCAGCAGCTTAGTAGAGGAAAAACTGTTTTTT.

V is TRBV6-5 and J is TRBJ1-2; D may be TRBD1 (5 bases). V was pared by 0 bases and J by 8 bases, with 13 bases between. The CDR3 totals 14 residues. The germline gives CDR1 MNHEY, CDR2 SVGAGI. In nucleotides, the CDR3 is TGTGCCAGCAGTTACTCAGCAGGGCTCGGGGGCTACACCTTC. Its protein product is CASSYSAGLGGYTF.

The rearrangement joins TRBV5-4 to TRBJ2-2; the match to TRBD2 covers 7 bases. This CDR3 region has 12 residues. V gave up 5 bases and J gave up 6 bases; unmatched junction bases: 1. Per germline, CDR1 SGHNT and CDR2 YYREEE (reference sequence). The CDR3 reads CASSRGAGELFF. In nucleotides, the CDR3 is TGTGCCAGCAGTCGGGGGGCCGGGGAGCTGTTTTTT.

The rearrangement uses TRBV6-5 and TRBJ1-3; D is unclear. The CDR3 sequence is 15 residues long. The V and J ends lost 0 bases and 0 bases respectively, with 6 bases between them. The germline V gene encodes CDR1 MNHEY and CDR2 SVGAGI. The CDR3 loop is CASSYSRSSGNTIYF. The CDR3 DNA reads as TGTGCCAGCAGTTACTCCCGGAGCTCTGGAAACACCATATATTTT.

The chain uses TRBV15 and TRBJ1-5; D ambiguous. There are 16 residues in the CDR3. Trimming removed 1 base from V and 6 bases from J, with 16 bases in between. Looked up from germline, CDR1 is LNHNV and CDR2 is YYDKDF (reference sequence). CDR3 sequence reads: CATSRVRVSASQPQHF. The CDR3 nucleotides are TGTGCCACCAGCAGAGTAAGAGTCTCCGCGAGTCAGCCCCAGCATTTT. The full variable domain, with the rest looked up from reference TRBV15 and TRBJ1-5, is DAMVIQNPRYQVTQFGKPVTLSCSQTLNHNVMYWYQQKSSQAPKLLFHYYDKDFNNEADTPDNFQSRRPNTSFCFLDIRSPGLGDTAMYLCATSRVRVSASQPQHFGDGTRLSIL.

The chain joins TRBV7-9 to TRBJ1-2, with D perhaps matching TRBD1 (6 bases). The CDR3 has 16 residues. The V end lost 0 bases, the J end lost 6 bases, and 17 bases lay between the germline ends. CDR1 and CDR2 (germline): SEHNR, FQNEAQ (reference sequence). CDR3 sequence (DNA): TGTGCCAGCAGCTTAGCTCCAGGGGCGCGGAGTAATGGCTACACCTTC. Its protein product is CASSLAPGARSNGYTF. Filled out from reference TRBV7-9 and TRBJ1-2, the complete variable domain reads DTGVSQNPRHKITKRGQNVTFRCDPISEHNRLYWYRQTLGQGPEFLTYFQNEAQLEKSRLLSDRFSAERPKGSFSTLEIQRTEQGDSAMYLCASSLAPGARSNGYTFGSGTRLTVV.

The chain employs TRBV18 and TRBJ1-1; 7 bases map to TRBD1. The CDR3 has 14 amino acids. CDR1 and CDR2 from the germline V gene are KGHSH and LQKENI. J was trimmed by 3 bases and V by 6 bases; bases with no gene match: 7. The CDR3 spells CASSAGQDYTEAFF. The DNA of the CDR3 is TGTGCCAGCTCGGCTGGACAGGACTACACTGAAGCTTTCTTT. Looking up the rest from reference TRBV18 and TRBJ1-1 gives the full variable domain: NAGVMQNPRHLVRRRGQEARLRCSPMKGHSHVYWYRQLPEEGLKFMVYLQKENIIDESGMPKERFSAEFPKEGPSILRIQQVVRGDSAAYFCASSAGQDYTEAFFGQGTRLTVV.

This clone was seen a single time. V is TRBV7-9 and J is TRBJ2-1, with D uncertain. The CDR3 covers 13 residues. Trimming took 7 bases from V and 7 from J, leaving 14 bases between them. The germline CDR1 and CDR2 sequences are SEHNR and FQNEAQ (reference sequence). The CDR3, as DNA: TGTGCCAGCAACAGCTTGGTGAGAAATGAGCAGTTCTTC. Translating it yields CASNSLVRNEQFF. Complete variable domain (other parts from reference TRBV7-9 and TRBJ2-1): DTGVSQNPRHKITKRGQNVTFRCDPISEHNRLYWYRQTLGQGPEFLTYFQNEAQLEKSRLLSDRFSAERPKGSFSTLEIQRTEQGDSAMYLCASNSLVRNEQFFGPGTRLTVL.

The chain couples TRBV24-1 to TRBJ1-5; a weak D match, TRBD1 (5 bases). The CDR3 covers 14 residues. Germline CDR1 is KGHDR and CDR2 is SFDVKD. The V gene lost 9 bases and the J gene lost 6 bases, with 17 bases spanning the gap. The CDR3 sequence is CATGRGRGSQPQHF. The CDR3 DNA is TGTGCCACCGGGAGGGGACGGGGAAGTCAGCCCCAGCATTTT.

V is TRBV7-9 and J is TRBJ1-4; 9 bases agree with TRBD1. V shed 6 bases, J shed 8 bases, and the junction held 7 bases outside the gene matches. CDR1 is SEHNR, CDR2 FQNEAQ, per germline (reference sequence). This CDR3 region has 14 residues. CDR3 region: CASSNRDRDEKLFF. The CDR3 nucleotides are TGTGCCAGCAGTAATAGGGACAGGGACGAAAAACTGTTTTTT.

This clone has a single count. The chain couples TRBV4-1 to TRBJ2-3; 10 bases fit TRBD2. The germline V gene encodes CDR1 MGHRA and CDR2 YSYEKL. This CDR3 has 16 amino acids. The J segment lost 0 bases and the V segment lost 1 base, leaving 1 base of the junction unmatched. CDR3 sequence (DNA): TGCGCCAGCAGCCAAGCTAGCGGGGGAAGCACAGATACGCAGTATTTT. It specifies CASSQASGGSTDTQYF.